This T cell receptor (beta chain) was found in a study of OX40 agonist ivuxolimab in advanced cancers. For the wider study: Ivuxolimab, which targeted the costimulatory receptor OX40 (CD134), was an agonistic, fully human IgG2 monoclonal antibody. Intravenous ivuxolimab was administered to patients every 2 weeks at six dose levels: 0.01, 0.1, 0.3, 1.5, 3 and 10 mg/kg. Among the roughly 52 dose-escalation patients, around 20 had hepatocellular carcinoma, about 15 melanoma, 9 renal cell carcinoma and 9 head and neck cancer. A male proportion of almost 85% and a mean age of around 60 years, ranging from about 23 to 90, were recorded for the dose-escalation cohort. Prior anti-PD-1, anti-PD-L1 or anti-CTLA-4 therapy was permitted, and checkpoint inhibitors had been received by about 37% of dose-escalation patients. Partial responses occurred in three dose-escalation patients: two with cutaneous melanoma and one with hepatocellular carcinoma. The purpose of peripheral TCRbeta sequencing was to test whether ivuxolimab changed TCR sequence diversity and led to clonal T-cell expansion. The paper reports the monotherapy dose-escalation portion (N = 52 patients) of the phase I ivuxolimab trial. Findings and caveats that apply to the study as a whole: Which antigens the clonally expanded peripheral T cells were specific for was not determined. Low levels of normalized T-cell clonal expansion were also seen in some nonresponding patients. After ivuxolimab, more expanded clones were found on average in CD8+ T cells than in CD4+ T cells. At doses of 0.1 to 3.0 mg/kg, clonal expansion of both CD4+ and CD8+ blood T cells was observed from baseline to week 6. In partial responders in the 0.1-3.0 mg/kg groups, normalized peripheral clonal expansion was found to be among the lowest, especially among CD8+ T cells.

V loses 1 base, J loses 4 bases, and the germline ends lie 8 bases apart. Reading the germline V gene gives CDR1 SNHLY and CDR2 FYNNEI. The CDR3 holds 14 amino acids from the cysteine to the phenylalanine. CDR3 DNA only is kept here, 42 bases in frame from base 1. The trial excluded patients who had a history of autoimmune disease or were on systemic immunosuppression. In every dose cohort, peripheral blood was drawn for TCR sequencing at baseline, cycle 4 day 1, and cycle 7 day 1. Samples came from an open-label, multicenter, first-in-human phase I dose-escalation trial of ivuxolimab. Adults with locally advanced or metastatic melanoma, renal cell, hepatocellular, or head and neck squamous cell carcinoma were enrolled in the trial. Before TCR sequencing, CD4+ T cells and CD8+ T cells were sorted from peripheral blood as separate populations. Genomic DNA was extracted from sorted cells for sequencing of the TCRbeta CDR3 region. The immunoSEQ Assay was used for sequencing of TCRbeta CDR3 regions. TCRdb re-hosts the immuneACCESS table, in-frame sequences only. Its copies lack some clones; in the studies checked, an unresolved V gene accounts for under half of them, and the cause for the rest is not known. The sample table records 35,000 or so clones; approximately 84% of these occur just once. Jointly, the top ten make up 15% to 20% of the sample.

Points on this clone: Its specific antigen is unknown. Per-base qualities were not stored, and no clone one base away is much larger.

This sequence was found in an adult with an advanced solid tumor such as melanoma, head and neck, liver or kidney cancer. The chain joins TRBV2 to TRBJ1-3; the best D guess is TRBD1, with 6 bases matching. The sample here was CD4+ or CD8+ T cells sorted from blood, taken in a trial of the OX40 agonist ivuxolimab. The CDR3 sequence is CASSEGQGGNTIYF. At the DNA level, the sequence is TGTGCCAGCAGTGAAGGGCAGGGGGGAAACACCATATATTTT.